This T cell receptor (beta chain) was obtained from a study of shared clonotypes between healthy human individuals. Study-wide results and limits: Relative to clonotypes present in all four donors, those not shared had lower generation probabilities.

CDR1 and CDR2 (germline): SGHRS, YFSETQ. The J segment lost 1 base and the V segment lost 3 bases, leaving 4 bases of the junction unmatched. The CDR3 consists of 15 residues. The protocol was immunoSEQ multiplex PCR, while the TCRdb copy is restricted to in-frame clones and leaves out a portion. Altogether around 1.1 million clones are present, approximately 75% being singletons, with the ten largest covering about 0.89%. Healthy adults negative for HIV, lacking recent acute infections or vaccinations, served as donors. The donor cohort consisted entirely of Caucasian adults residing in Nashville, Tennessee. In the case of this clone: The antigen is unknown.

The source material was memory CD4+ T cells from PBMCs. Subset of the sample: CD45RA-negative fraction. V and J are TRBV5-1 and TRBJ1-1, with 9 bases fitting TRBD1. The TCR comes from a man between 18 and 29 years old in good health. Some clones in this sample may be carry-over from other donors' samples. CDR3 in DNA: TGCGCCAGCAGCTGGGGACAGGGCTCGAACACTGAAGCTTTCTTT. It yields the protein CASSWGQGSNTEAFF.